Each of the 32 T cell receptor beta chains below was sequenced from the same sample in a study of cytomegalovirus exposure and HLA in healthy donors. PCR primers comprised 60 Vbeta and 13 Jbeta primers. Here immunoSEQ multiplex PCR was the method, and the copy in TCRdb shows in-frame clones only, minus some. The sample has about 150,000 clones, approximately 80% seen once; the top ten hold 14%. Material for sequencing was PBMCs. These receptors all stem from a woman aged 40 to 50 in good health and CMV-seronegative.

The genes are TRBV5-5 and TRBJ2-5; maybe TRBD2 (6 bases). Trimming removed 4 bases from V and 5 bases from J, with 18 bases in between. CDR1 SGHKS and CDR2 YYEKEE come from the germline V gene (reference sequence). This CDR3 is built from 15 residues. This CDR3 reads CASSTPGEDGETQYF. CDR3 coding DNA: TGTGCCAGCAGCACTCCCGGGGAGGACGGGGAGACCCAGTACTTC.

CDR3 amino acids: CASSVTSGIYEQYF. CDR3 nucleotides: TGTGCCAGCAGTGTGACTAGCGGGATCTACGAGCAGTACTTC. The chain uses TRBV7-9 and TRBJ2-7; 11 bases are a match to TRBD2. V shed 6 bases and J 3 bases; nucleotides not matched to a gene: 4. The CDR3 spans 14 residues. CDR1 is SEHNR and CDR2 is FQNEAQ in the germline V gene (reference sequence).

The chain links TRBV11-3 to TRBJ2-3; D may be TRBD1 (6 bases). V dropped 0 bases and J dropped 5 bases, with 9 bases sitting between them. Germline V gene data show CDR1 as SGHNT and CDR2 as YENEEA. CDR3 length equals 14 residues. As DNA, the CDR3 is TGTGCCAGCAGCTTAGACCCGACAGGAGATACGCAGTATTTT. Its protein is CASSLDPTGDTQYF.

The V gene is TRBV6-1, the J gene TRBJ1-4; D is unresolved. The germline V and J ends were trimmed by 8 bases and 5 bases, with 18 bases remaining between them. Germline loops: CDR1 MNHNS, CDR2 SASEGT. The CDR3 is 15 residues long. This CDR3 is CASHKRVMENEKLFF. In DNA form, the CDR3 reads TGTGCCAGCCATAAGAGGGTCATGGAAAATGAAAAACTGTTTTTT.

The chain links TRBV19 to TRBJ2-4, with D tentatively TRBD2 (6 bases). Trimming left V 5 bases short and J 7 bases short, with 18 bases between. CDR3 size: 15 residues. Germline V lookup: CDR1 LNHDA, CDR2 SQIVND (reference sequence). In DNA, the CDR3 is TGTGCCAGTAGTCCGCATAGAAGTGGAGGGAACATTCAGTACTTC. Its translation: CASSPHRSGGNIQYF.

The CDR3 DNA reads as TGTGCCAGCAGTTTAGTCAGGGGACAACCCGTCTATGGCTACACCTTC. It translates to CASSLVRGQPVYGYTF. The chain employs TRBV28 and TRBJ1-2; weak D call: TRBD1 (6 bases). CDR3 length: 16 amino acids. The V end lost 2 bases, the J end lost 4 bases, and 17 bases lay between the germline ends. Per the germline V gene, CDR1 is MDHEN and CDR2 is SYDVKM.

The rearrangement links TRBV7-2 to TRBJ2-5; the D gene is possibly TRBD2 (7 bases). V was shortened by 1 base and J by 2 bases, with 14 bases between the two germline ends. The CDR3 contains 16 residues. The germline V gene encodes CDR1 SGHTA and CDR2 FQGNSA. As DNA, the CDR3 is TGTGCCAGCAGCTTAGGTTGGGGAGGGGGGCAAGAGACCCAGTACTTC. It translates to CASSLGWGGGQETQYF.

This clone was detected once. This chain connects TRBV7-9 to TRBJ1-2; a possible D gene is TRBD1 (6 bases). Between the trimmed V and J ends, which lost 6 bases and 6 bases, there was a span of 17 bases. Germline CDR1 reads SEHNR; CDR2 reads FQNEAQ (reference sequence). This CDR3 is built from 14 residues. The CDR3 reads CASSELGGRDGYTF. CDR3 DNA sequence: TGTGCCAGCAGTGAGCTTGGGGGCAGGGATGGCTACACCTTC.

The chain carries TRBV7-8 and TRBJ1-2, with TRBD1 identical over 7 bases. With V trimmed by 0 bases and J by 8 bases, 6 bases remained unmatched. The CDR3 consists of 14 residues. Looked up from germline, CDR1 is SGHVS and CDR2 is FQNEAQ. CDR3 DNA: TGTGCCAGCAGCTTAGCGACAGGGTCGGAGGGCTACACCTTC. The encoded protein is CASSLATGSEGYTF.

The J gene is TRBJ1-1, the V gene TRBV29-1, with TRBD1 matching 10 bases. Losses at the gene ends were 2 bases for V and 3 bases for J; bases not matched to a gene: 3. This CDR3 comprises 14 residues. Germline values: CDR1 SQVTM, CDR2 ANQGSEA. In DNA, the CDR3 is TGCAGCGTTGAACCGGGACAGGGGTACACTGAAGCTTTCTTT. Protein sequence: CSVEPGQGYTEAFF.

This sequence joins TRBV7-9 and TRBJ1-2; D perhaps matches TRBD1 (6 bases). Germline V gene data show CDR1 as SEHNR and CDR2 as FQNEAQ (reference sequence). Trimming shortened V by 5 bases and J by 13 bases, and 14 bases separated the two germline ends. CDR3 size: 11 residues. This chain's CDR3 is CASSPGQFCTF. Here the CDR3 DNA reads TGTGCCAGCAGCCCAGGACAGTTTTGCACCTTC. Complete variable domain (other parts from reference TRBV7-9 and TRBJ1-2): DTGVSQNPRHKITKRGQNVTFRCDPISEHNRLYWYRQTLGQGPEFLTYFQNEAQLEKSRLLSDRFSAERPKGSFSTLEIQRTEQGDSAMYLCASSPGQFCTFGSGTRLTVV.

The chain couples TRBV4-3 to TRBJ2-1, with 16 bases that match TRBD2. Germline V CDR1 and CDR2: LGHNA, YSLEER. CDR3 length equals 20 residues. Unmatched junction bases numbered 7, after V lost 2 bases and J lost 0 bases. CDR3 protein: CASSQKGLAGGPGSYNEQFF. CDR3 DNA sequence: TGCGCCAGCAGCCAAAAGGGACTAGCGGGAGGGCCGGGCTCCTACAATGAGCAGTTCTTC.

This clone was recorded once. This rearrangement joins TRBV14 to TRBJ2-1; D perhaps matches TRBD1 (6 bases). Trimming shortened V by 1 base and J by 12 bases, and 13 bases separated the two germline ends. The CDR3 loop spans 13 amino acids. The germline V gene has CDR1 SGHDN and CDR2 FVKESK. The CDR3 nucleotides read TGTGCCAGCAGCCAAGCAATTGACAGGTGGCAGTTCTTC. Protein product: CASSQAIDRWQFF.

In DNA form, the CDR3 reads TGTGCCAGCAGCGAGTGGGACAGGGGGAACGAGCAGTACTTC. It codes for CASSEWDRGNEQYF. The rearrangement joins TRBV9 to TRBJ2-7; 11 positions match TRBD1. Looked up from germline, CDR1 is SGDLS and CDR2 is YYNGEE. Trimming took 3 bases from V and 5 from J; bases not matched to a gene: 4. This CDR3 is 14 amino acids long. Based on the CDR3 plus reference TRBV9 and TRBJ2-7, the full variable domain is DSGVTQTPKHLITATGQRVTLRCSPRSGDLSVYWYQQSLDQGLQFLIQYYNGEERAKGNILERFSAQQFPDLHSELNLSSLELGDSALYFCASSEWDRGNEQYFGPGTRLTVT.

The gene calls are TRBV5-1 and TRBJ2-2; D is ambiguous. Germline V CDR1 and CDR2: SGHRS, YFSETQ. The CDR3 is made up of 15 amino acids. The V end lost 1 base, the J end lost 6 bases, and 13 bases lay between the germline ends. This CDR3 is CASSLFGNRAGELFF. The CDR3 DNA sequence: TGCGCCAGCAGCTTGTTTGGTAACAGAGCCGGGGAGCTGTTTTTT.

V is TRBV15 and J is TRBJ2-5, with a tentative D call TRBD2 (5 bases). Trimming left V 4 bases short and J 4 bases short, with 19 bases between. CDR1 is LNHNV and CDR2 is YYDKDF in the germline V gene (reference sequence). This CDR3 region has 16 residues. The CDR3 is CATSKRKLRISETQYF. The CDR3 DNA reads TGTGCCACCAGCAAGCGGAAGTTGAGGATTTCAGAGACCCAGTACTTC.

V gene TRBV2 combines with J gene TRBJ1-5; D gene unclear. The CDR3 spans 14 residues. Germline V gene lookup returns CDR1 SNHLY and CDR2 FYNNEI. Deletions cut 4 bases from V and 3 bases from J, with 10 bases between. As DNA, the CDR3 is TGTGCCAGCAGTGCTGGCCTCGACAATCAGCCCCAGCATTTT. The encoded protein is CASSAGLDNQPQHF. The variable domain in full, with the rest retrieved from reference TRBV2 and TRBJ1-5, is EPEVTQTPSHQVTQMGQEVILRCVPISNHLYFYWYRQILGQKVEFLVSFYNNEISEKSEIFDDQFSVERPDGSNFTLKIRSTKLEDSAMYFCASSAGLDNQPQHFGDGTRLSIL.

This clone was counted once. This sequence joins TRBV2 and TRBJ2-7; 10 bases agree with TRBD1. The junction had 8 bases not matched to a gene; V was cut back by 6 bases and J by 6 bases. The CDR3 is made up of 14 amino acids. Germline CDR1 is SNHLY and CDR2 is FYNNEI. The CDR3 bases are TGTGCCAGCAGAGGCGGGACAGGGGTCGGCGAGCAGTACTTC. Its translation is CASRGGTGVGEQYF.

The V gene is TRBV4-1, the J gene TRBJ1-4; no reliable D call. Germline V gene sequence: CDR1 MGHRA, CDR2 YSYEKL. V was pared by 1 base and J by 7 bases, with 13 bases between. This CDR3 contains 15 residues. The CDR3 DNA is TGCGCCAGCAGCCAAGTGGTTTCGGGTTTTGAAAAACTGTTTTTT. Amino acids: CASSQVVSGFEKLFF.

The gene calls are TRBV5-1 and TRBJ1-1, with TRBD1 matching over 9 bases. Germline V gene sequence: CDR1 SGHRS, CDR2 YFSETQ. The V segment lost 4 bases and the J segment 0 bases; nucleotides outside the gene matches: 19. The CDR3 has 20 amino acids. The CDR3 region is CASSLTPGQGGGKMNTEAFF. CDR3 in DNA: TGCGCCAGCAGCCTCACCCCGGGACAGGGTGGGGGAAAAATGAACACTGAAGCTTTCTTT.

This rearrangement joins TRBV7-2 to TRBJ2-2, with D hard to call. The CDR3 totals 14 residues. The germline V and J ends were trimmed by 3 bases and 0 bases, with 5 bases remaining between them. Germline CDR1 and CDR2: SGHTA and FQGNSA. The DNA for the CDR3 is TGTGCCAGCAGCTTTACAGCGAACACCGGGGAGCTGTTTTTT. Translating gives CASSFTANTGELFF.

The V gene is TRBV10-2, the J gene TRBJ2-7; 7 bases are shared with TRBD1. This CDR3 has 15 residues. The germline gives CDR1 WSHSY, CDR2 SAAADI. J was trimmed by 2 bases and V by 5 bases; bases with no gene match: 9. For the CDR3, the DNA is TGCGCCAGCAGTAGAGAACAGGGGACCCCCTACGAGCAGTACTTC. It translates to CASSREQGTPYEQYF.

The chain uses TRBV30 and TRBJ1-2; D not certain. The CDR3 has 13 amino acids. V lost 2 bases and J 4 bases, leaving 11 bases between the germline ends. Looked up from germline, CDR1 is GTSNPN and CDR2 is SVGIG (reference sequence). This chain's CDR3 is CAWSRGNFYGYTF. The CDR3 bases are TGTGCCTGGAGTAGAGGGAATTTCTATGGCTACACCTTC.

This clone was seen once. The genes are TRBV6-1 and TRBJ2-5, with 8 positions matching TRBD2. The trim removed 8 bases at V and 7 bases at J, leaving 9 bases unmatched. Germline loops: CDR1 MNHNS, CDR2 SASEGT. The CDR3 has 13 residues. DNA for the CDR3: TGTGCCAGCTTAGGCGGGGGGTTAGGGACCCAGTACTTC. Protein sequence: CASLGGGLGTQYF.

The rearrangement uses TRBV25-1 and TRBJ2-5, with TRBD2 matching over 10 bases. Trimming cost V 2 bases and J 4 bases; bases outside gene matches: 1. Germline V gives CDR1 MGHDK, CDR2 SYGVNS. The CDR3 length is 14 residues. CDR3 loop: CASSEGLAVETQYF. In DNA form, the CDR3 reads TGTGCCAGCAGTGAAGGACTAGCGGTAGAGACCCAGTACTTC. The entire variable domain, with the rest obtained from reference TRBV25-1 and TRBJ2-5, is as follows: EADIYQTPRYLVIGTGKKITLECSQTMGHDKMYWYQQDPGMELHLIHYSYGVNSTEKGDLSSESTVSRIRTEHFPLTLESARPSHTSQYLCASSEGLAVETQYFGPGTRLLVL.

The J gene is TRBJ2-7, the V gene TRBV19; a weak D match, TRBD2 (6 bases). The germline CDR1 and CDR2 sequences are LNHDA and SQIVND (reference sequence). The germline V and J ends were trimmed by 5 bases and 4 bases, with 15 bases remaining between them. The length of the CDR3 is 14 residues. CDR3 region: CASSDQGGRYEQYF. For the CDR3, the DNA is TGTGCCAGTAGTGACCAGGGAGGAAGATACGAGCAGTACTTC.

The chain is built from TRBV19 and TRBJ2-1; D is unclear. V was shortened by 2 bases and J by 6 bases, with 11 bases between the two germline ends. CDR3 size: 14 residues. Germline loops: CDR1 LNHDA, CDR2 SQIVND (reference sequence). Here the CDR3 DNA reads TGTGCCAGTAGTATAAGTTGGCAGGTCAATGAGCAGTTCTTC. It codes for CASSISWQVNEQFF.

The chain joins TRBV5-6 to TRBJ2-7, with a tentative D call TRBD1 (6 bases). This CDR3 spans 14 amino acids. Trimming took off 2 bases at V and 5 bases at J, with 14 bases between the two ends. The germline gives CDR1 SGHDT, CDR2 YYEEEE. The CDR3 nucleotides are TGTGCCAGCAGCTTAAGGACCAGGGGCAACGAGCAGTACTTC. Protein product: CASSLRTRGNEQYF.

This clone was observed once. The chain couples TRBV5-1 to TRBJ2-6; no reliable D call. The CDR3 length is 14 residues. Germline lookup yields CDR1 SGHRS and CDR2 YFSETQ. Between the trimmed V and J ends, which lost 7 bases and 0 bases, there was a span of 8 bases. The CDR3 here is CASEPSSGANVLTF. In DNA form, the CDR3 reads TGCGCCAGCGAGCCTAGCTCTGGGGCCAACGTCCTGACTTTC.

The V gene is TRBV7-2, the J gene TRBJ2-1; 7 positions agree with TRBD1. This CDR3 spans 12 amino acids. After removal of 4 bases from V and 10 bases from J, the junction contained 4 bases not matched to a gene. The germline CDR1 and CDR2 sequences are SGHTA and FQGNSA. The CDR3 reads CASSSDRREQFF. In DNA, the CDR3 is TGTGCCAGCAGCTCGGACAGGAGAGAGCAGTTCTTC.

As concerns this clone: The germline gene is not matched at one end of the junction; a read error may be the cause. The V call is TRBV5-6, the J call TRBJ2-6, with a weak D call TRBD1 (5 bases). Germline CDR1 SGHDT, CDR2 YYEEEE. CDR3 length: 15 amino acids. The CDR3 is CASSPQGSGANGLTF. The CDR3 region has the DNA TGTGCCAGCAGCCCCCAGGGATCTGGGGCCAACGGCCTGACTTTC.

Only a few counts were recorded for this clone. The J gene is TRBJ2-7, the V gene TRBV6-1; no clear D. V was trimmed by 0 bases and J by 3 bases, leaving 12 bases between them. This CDR3 is 15 amino acids long. CDR1 is MNHNS, CDR2 SASEGT, per germline. CDR3 amino acids: CASSEAESRNYEQYF. The CDR3 DNA reads TGTGCCAGCAGTGAAGCGGAATCTAGGAACTACGAGCAGTACTTC.